These 30 T cell receptor beta chains originate from one sample sequenced in a study of blood T cell repertoires in COVID-19. Here immunoSEQ multiplex PCR was the method, and the copy in TCRdb shows in-frame clones only, minus some. This table holds 85,000 to 120,000 clones, approximately 84% found once. Sample: peripheral blood. Every receptor here comes from a man aged 35-49 years with active or convalescent COVID-19.

The chain recombines TRBV2 with TRBJ1-5, with D possibly being TRBD1 (5 bases). The CDR3 has 14 residues. The V and J ends lost 6 bases and 2 bases respectively, with 11 bases between them. CDR1 SNHLY and CDR2 FYNNEI come from the germline V gene. The DNA of the CDR3 is TGTGCCAGCAGGGTCGGGGGGGGCAATCAGCCCCAGCATTTT. It codes for CASRVGGGNQPQHF.

The CDR3 sequence: CASSSQGAGEEKLFF. The CDR3 nucleotides are TGTGCCAGCAGTTCACAGGGGGCGGGGGAAGAAAAACTGTTTTTT. V usage is TRBV28 and J usage is TRBJ1-4; 9 bases are a match to TRBD1. The germline V gene encodes CDR1 MDHEN and CDR2 SYDVKM. The CDR3 runs 15 residues. V lost 4 bases, J lost 8 bases, and 8 bases stayed unmatched.

The chain joins TRBV6-6 to TRBJ1-1; D not certain. CDR3 length: 10 residues. Germline CDR1 MNHNY, CDR2 SVGAGI (reference sequence). V lost 2 bases and J 8 bases, leaving 3 bases between the germline ends. For the CDR3, the DNA is TGTGCCAGCAGTTACGGCGAAGCTTTCTTT. Its protein product is CASSYGEAFF.

The V call is TRBV5-4, the J call TRBJ1-2, with 9 bases identical to TRBD1. V lost 2 bases, J lost 2 bases, and 1 base stayed unmatched. From germline, CDR1 is SGHNT and CDR2 YYREEE (reference sequence). The CDR3 loop spans 14 amino acids. The CDR3 spells CASSLDRGNYGYTF. DNA of the CDR3: TGTGCCAGCAGCTTAGACAGGGGGAACTATGGCTACACCTTC.

V is TRBV7-3 and J is TRBJ2-3; 12 bases line up with TRBD2. The CDR3 extends over 16 amino acids. The ends lost 5 bases at V and 2 bases at J; junction bases unmatched: 5. Germline V gene lookup returns CDR1 SGHTA and CDR2 FQGTGA. CDR3 bases: TGTGCCAGCAGCATCGGACTAGCGGGGCACACAGATACGCAGTATTTT. It encodes CASSIGLAGHTDTQYF.

The chain is built from TRBV7-8 and TRBJ1-1; no firm D call. V gave up 4 bases and J gave up 11 bases, with 14 bases separating them. The CDR3 has 12 amino acids. Germline V lookup: CDR1 SGHVS, CDR2 FQNEAQ. The CDR3 reads CASSSVLAGAFF. CDR3 DNA: TGTGCCAGCAGCTCCGTTTTGGCGGGTGCTTTCTTT.

The chain is built from TRBV10-3 and TRBJ1-2; 7 bases map to TRBD1. This CDR3 has 13 amino acids. V shed 2 bases, J shed 7 bases, and the junction held 4 bases outside the gene matches. The germline V gene encodes CDR1 ENHRY and CDR2 SYGVKD. The CDR3 nucleotides are TGTGCCATCAGTGAGACAGGGGAAAGTGGCTACACCTTC. This translates into CAISETGESGYTF.

V gene TRBV9 combines with J gene TRBJ2-5, with 8 bases identical to TRBD2. V gave up 3 bases and J gave up 3 bases; unmatched junction bases: 7. From germline, CDR1 is SGDLS and CDR2 YYNGEE. CDR3 length equals 15 residues. The CDR3 nucleotides are TGTGCCAGCAGCGAGGGCACGGGGGGGGAAGAGACCCAGTACTTC. Translation: CASSEGTGGEETQYF. Full variable domain (outside the CDR3, taken from reference TRBV9 and TRBJ2-5): DSGVTQTPKHLITATGQRVTLRCSPRSGDLSVYWYQQSLDQGLQFLIQYYNGEERAKGNILERFSAQQFPDLHSELNLSSLELGDSALYFCASSEGTGGEETQYFGPGTRLLVL.

This sequence joins TRBV2 and TRBJ2-7; D ambiguous. The germline V and J ends were trimmed by 6 bases and 5 bases, with 11 bases remaining between them. This CDR3 is 12 amino acids long. The germline CDR1 and CDR2 sequences are SNHLY and FYNNEI. Written as DNA, the CDR3 is TGTGCCAGCAGAGCATCGAGGAACGAGCAGTACTTC. It translates to CASRASRNEQYF. The variable domain in full, completed from reference TRBV2 and TRBJ2-7, reads EPEVTQTPSHQVTQMGQEVILRCVPISNHLYFYWYRQILGQKVEFLVSFYNNEISEKSEIFDDQFSVERPDGSNFTLKIRSTKLEDSAMYFCASRASRNEQYFGPGTRLTVT.

The chain recombines TRBV10-3 with TRBJ1-6; D gene unclear. Trimming cost V 2 bases and J 7 bases, with 12 bases left between them. Germline CDR1 is ENHRY and CDR2 is SYGVKD. The CDR3 totals 15 residues. In DNA form, the CDR3 reads TGTGCCATCAGTGAGGGAGGAACGGAGAATTCACCCCTCCACTTT. Protein product: CAISEGGTENSPLHF.

The chain recombines TRBV4-2 with TRBJ2-5, with 13 bases that match TRBD2. From germline, CDR1 is LGHNA and CDR2 YNFKEQ. With V trimmed by 3 bases and J by 4 bases, 11 bases remained unmatched. The CDR3 contains 18 residues. For the CDR3, the DNA is TGTGCCAGCAGCCAGGAACTAGCGGGGGGGCCGAGTGTAGAGACCCAGTACTTC. Amino acids: CASSQELAGGPSVETQYF.

This clone came up once. The rearrangement uses TRBV10-3 and TRBJ1-1; 7 bases agree with TRBD1. CDR3 length: 13 residues. The germline V gene encodes CDR1 ENHRY and CDR2 SYGVKD. The V gene end was trimmed by 6 bases and the J gene end by 6 bases; junction bases not matched to a gene: 7. Written as DNA, the CDR3 is TGTGCCATCAGACAGGGGAGTGAGTCTGAAGCTTTCTTT. The encoded protein is CAIRQGSESEAFF.

The CDR3 coding sequence is TGTGCCAGCAGCCCAGAGTTTGGGGGCCCGTCCTACGAGCAGTACTTC. Amino acids: CASSPEFGGPSYEQYF. V gene TRBV5-6 combines with J gene TRBJ2-7; D may be TRBD1 (6 bases). Germline assignment: CDR1 SGHDT and CDR2 YYEEEE. V was trimmed by 4 bases and J by 1 base, leaving 18 bases between them. This CDR3 has 16 amino acids.

The V call is TRBV4-3, the J call TRBJ2-5, with 9 nucleotides matching TRBD1. This CDR3 is 14 amino acids long. Trimming took 4 bases from V and 4 from J; bases not matched to a gene: 4. The V gene's germline CDR1 is LGHNA and CDR2 YSLEER. CDR3 DNA sequence: TGCGCCAGCAGCCGAACAGGGGGCTCAGAGACCCAGTACTTC. This sequence encodes CASSRTGGSETQYF.

The J gene is TRBJ2-3, the V gene TRBV4-1; 7 nucleotides agree with TRBD2. This CDR3 contains 16 residues. J lost 2 bases, V lost 0 bases, and 5 bases had no gene match. Germline values: CDR1 MGHRA, CDR2 YSYEKL. CDR3 bases: TGCGCCAGCAGCCAAGATTGGGGGACTAACACAGATACGCAGTATTTT. Translation gives CASSQDWGTNTDTQYF.

The chain has TRBV27 and TRBJ2-7; D call uncertain. The CDR3 extends over 13 amino acids. Looked up from germline, CDR1 is MNHEY and CDR2 is SMNVEV (reference sequence). Trimming removed 5 bases from V and 2 bases from J, with 10 bases in between. The CDR3 DNA follows: TGTGCCAGCAGTCCTAGAACTCCCTACGAGCAGTACTTC. Translated, it gives CASSPRTPYEQYF.

The count of this clone is one. V usage is TRBV9 and J usage is TRBJ1-4; no definite D call. V was cut by 0 bases and J by 0 bases, with 9 bases left in between. The CDR3 spans 16 residues. Per germline, CDR1 SGDLS and CDR2 YYNGEE. The CDR3 spells CASSVGGGATNEKLFF. The CDR3 nucleotides are TGTGCCAGCAGCGTAGGCGGCGGCGCAACTAATGAAAAACTGTTTTTT.

The chain uses TRBV2 and TRBJ2-5; 10 bases align to TRBD2. The CDR3 runs to 15 residues. The ends lost 8 bases at V and 5 bases at J; junction bases unmatched: 11. The germline V gene encodes CDR1 SNHLY and CDR2 FYNNEI. This CDR3 is CASGRVAGGLETQYF. Written as DNA, the CDR3 is TGTGCCAGCGGACGAGTAGCGGGGGGCTTGGAGACCCAGTACTTC.

The J gene is TRBJ2-1, the V gene TRBV5-6; D possibly corresponds to TRBD2 (7 bases). The CDR3 covers 15 residues. Germline CDR1 reads SGHDT; CDR2 reads YYEEEE. V lost 4 bases to trimming and J lost 7 bases, with 18 bases between them. CDR3 DNA: TGTGCCAGCAGCCCCGGTGGGGGGGCTTGGAATGAGCAGTTCTTC. It encodes CASSPGGGAWNEQFF. Filled out from reference TRBV5-6 and TRBJ2-1, the complete variable domain reads DAGVTQSPTHLIKTRGQQVTLRCSPKSGHDTVSWYQQALGQGPQFIFQYYEEEERQRGNFPDRFSGHQFPNYSSELNVNALLLGDSALYLCASSPGGGAWNEQFFGPGTRLTVL.

This chain links TRBV6-5 with TRBJ1-1; 9 bases map to TRBD1. Losses at the gene ends were 0 bases for V and 4 bases for J; bases not matched to a gene: 3. From germline, CDR1 is MNHEY and CDR2 SVGAGI. The CDR3 loop spans 15 amino acids. In DNA, the CDR3 is TGTGCCAGCAGTTACTCGACAGGGGGGGTCACTGAAGCTTTCTTT. Protein sequence: CASSYSTGGVTEAFF.

This clone was observed a handful of times. This chain links TRBV5-1 with TRBJ1-2, with 7 nucleotides matching TRBD1. There are 14 residues in the CDR3. V was clipped by 4 bases and J by 8 bases; unmatched bases: 11. In germline, CDR1 is SGHRS, CDR2 YFSETQ. The CDR3 DNA reads as TGCGCCAGCAGCACCCGACAGGGCTCGGAAGGCTACACCTTC. Its translation is CASSTRQGSEGYTF.

V and J are TRBV19 and TRBJ1-1; possibly TRBD1 for D (6 bases). This CDR3 comprises 13 residues. V lost 9 bases, J lost 1 base, and 12 bases lay in between. Germline CDR1 is LNHDA and CDR2 is SQIVND (reference sequence). The CDR3 loop is CASKNRENTEAFF. The CDR3 nucleotides are TGTGCCAGCAAAAACAGGGAGAACACTGAAGCTTTCTTT.

The gene calls are TRBV2 and TRBJ2-2, with 7 bases fitting TRBD1. The CDR3 spans 15 residues. V dropped 6 bases and J dropped 0; count of bases not matched to a gene: 4. The V gene's germline CDR1 is SNHLY and CDR2 FYNNEI. CDR3 bases: TGTGCCAGCAGCACGACAGGGTCGAACACCGGGGAGCTGTTTTTT. It encodes CASSTTGSNTGELFF. The full variable domain, rest sourced from reference TRBV2 and TRBJ2-2, is EPEVTQTPSHQVTQMGQEVILRCVPISNHLYFYWYRQILGQKVEFLVSFYNNEISEKSEIFDDQFSVERPDGSNFTLKIRSTKLEDSAMYFCASSTTGSNTGELFFGEGSRLTVL.

This chain links TRBV6-6 with TRBJ1-5; D might be TRBD1 (6 bases). Germline V lookup: CDR1 MNHNY, CDR2 SVGAGI (reference sequence). The CDR3 is made up of 17 amino acids. Trimming cost V 5 bases and J 1 base, with 18 bases left between them. CDR3 region: CASSRPRQEISNQPQHF. CDR3 nucleotides: TGTGCCAGCAGTCGCCCCAGACAGGAAATAAGCAATCAGCCCCAGCATTTT.

This clone was detected only a few times. V and J are TRBV6-2 or TRBV6-3 and TRBJ1-2; D gene uncertain. Germline values: CDR1 MNHEY, CDR2 SVGEGT. This CDR3 is 14 amino acids long. V was pared by 2 bases and J by 1 base, with 8 bases between. This chain's CDR3 is CASSYGGFNYGYTF. In DNA form, the CDR3 reads TGTGCCAGCAGTTACGGAGGATTTAACTATGGCTACACCTTC.

This clone was observed a single time. The chain couples TRBV2 to TRBJ1-2, with unresolved D. CDR3 length equals 14 residues. Per germline, CDR1 SNHLY and CDR2 FYNNEI. V was cut by 2 bases and J by 4 bases, with 11 bases left in between. This CDR3 reads CASSESLGFYGYTF. In DNA, the CDR3 is TGTGCCAGCAGTGAATCCCTAGGCTTCTATGGCTACACCTTC.

The chain uses TRBV5-1 and TRBJ1-1; no clear D gene. V lost 4 bases, J lost 1 base, and 14 bases lay in between. The CDR3 has 15 residues. Germline V CDR1 and CDR2: SGHRS, YFSETQ. CDR3 loop: CASSQAGSANTEAFF. CDR3 DNA sequence: TGCGCCAGCAGCCAGGCTGGGTCGGCGAACACTGAAGCTTTCTTT.

The chain links TRBV9 to TRBJ1-6; D gene ambiguous. The CDR3 sequence is 15 residues long. Trimming removed 0 bases from V and 9 bases from J, with 13 bases in between. Germline V CDR1 and CDR2: SGDLS, YYNGEE. Here the CDR3 DNA reads TGTGCCAGCAGCGTAGCTACCGGGGAAGGTTCACCCCTCCACTTT. The encoded protein is CASSVATGEGSPLHF.

The chain employs TRBV19 and TRBJ1-2; 8 bases are shared with TRBD1. Trimming cost V 10 bases and J 5 bases; bases outside gene matches: 9. This CDR3 is built from 13 residues. CDR1 LNHDA and CDR2 SQIVND come from the germline V gene (reference sequence). The CDR3 loop reads CATSDREVYGYTF. Here the CDR3 DNA reads TGTGCCACCTCGGACAGGGAGGTTTATGGCTACACCTTC. Using reference TRBV19 and TRBJ1-2 for the parts outside the CDR3, the full variable domain is DGGITQSPKYLFRKEGQNVTLSCEQNLNHDAMYWYRQDPGQGLRLIYYSQIVNDFQKGDIAEGYSVSREKKESFPLTVTSAQKNPTAFYLCATSDREVYGYTFGSGTRLTVV.

The rearrangement links TRBV7-2 to TRBJ1-1; D is uncertain. Trimming removed 2 bases from V and 1 base from J, with 5 bases in between. The CDR3 contains 13 residues. In germline, CDR1 is SGHTA, CDR2 FQGNSA. As DNA, the CDR3 is TGTGCCAGCAGCTTAAGAGAGAACACTGAAGCTTTCTTT. Translating it yields CASSLRENTEAFF.